The clone carrying this TCR beta chain has a handful of counts. The antigen is undetermined. Expressed TCRB transcripts were sequenced after all isolated RNA was converted to cDNA. Clones were read by immunoSEQ multiplex PCR, and TCRdb kept only the in-frame ones, dropping some. The sample has roughly 300,000 clones, over 7% seen once. The sample comes from a study of beta chain features in type 1 diabetes. Study background: Sorted cell examination encompassed about 110 million cells across all samples.

From germline, CDR1 is SGHDN and CDR2 FVKESK. V was pared by 2 bases and J by 6 bases, with 16 bases between. This CDR3 comprises 16 residues. Central memory, naive, regulatory and stem cell-like memory CD4+ cells were sorted by CD45RO/CCR7/CD25/CD127/CD95/CD27. The study, taken as a whole, reports: Compared to healthy donors, patients appeared to have naive, central memory and Treg TCRB repertoires that were more alike. TCRB CDR3s from Type 1 diabetes patients were moderately but significantly shorter in all four CD4+ subsets.

The TCR originated in a man aged 30 to 45 with type 1 diabetes. The chain couples TRBV14 to TRBJ2-2; maybe TRBD2 (6 bases). The sample taken for sequencing was central memory CD4+ T cells from blood. The CDR3 coding sequence is TGTGCCAGCAGCCAATATAAGTCCAGGGAGGCCGGGGAGCTGTTTTTT. This translates into CASSQYKSREAGELFF. The full variable domain, its missing parts supplied by reference TRBV14 and TRBJ2-2, is EAGVTQFPSHSVIEKGQTVTLRCDPISGHDNLYWYRRVMGKEIKFLLHFVKESKQDESGMPNNRFLAERTGGTYSTLKVQPAELEDSGVYFCASSQYKSREAGELFFGEGSRLTVL.